The entry below gives a single TCR beta chain sequence along with its context. Its antigen is unidentified. This specimen comes from a study of CD8+ T cells in alopecia areata. Study-level results: Scalp repertoires also include resident alphabeta T cells from normal skin. Lesional scalp, especially alopecia totalis/universalis, showed higher clonality than normal scalp.

The V gene's germline CDR1 is MNHNS and CDR2 SASEGT. CDR3 length equals 14 residues. Trimming cost V 2 bases and J 2 bases, with 9 bases left between them. Researchers picked out CD4+ and CD8+ T cells from PBMCs by sorting. RNA extraction and reverse transcription yielded cDNA as sequencing template. Sequenced by immunoSEQ multiplex PCR; TCRdb stores in-frame clones only, minus some. The table lists over 150,000 clones, more than 55% of them singletons. The V gene is TRBV6-1, the J gene TRBJ1-2; D unresolved. The specimen was CD8+ T cells sorted from blood. The TCR sequence derives from a human donor in good health. This chain's CDR3 is CASSEQPSNYGYTF. CDR3 DNA: TGTGCCAGCAGTGAACAGCCCTCGAACTATGGCTACACCTTC.